The 30 T cell receptor beta chains below all came from one sample that was sequenced in a study of OX40 agonist ivuxolimab in advanced cancers. Here immunoSEQ multiplex PCR was the method, and the copy in TCRdb shows in-frame clones only, minus some. The sample has approximately 20,000 clones; 70% to 90% are singletons. The sample was CD4+ or CD8+ T cells sorted from blood, taken in a trial of the OX40 agonist ivuxolimab. Receptors originate from an adult with an advanced solid tumor such as melanoma, head and neck, liver or kidney cancer.

This clone was recorded once. V and J are TRBV9 and TRBJ2-1, with 7 nucleotides matching TRBD2. The V gene end was trimmed by 2 bases and the J gene end by 9 bases; junction bases not matched to a gene: 5. Germline CDR1 SGDLS, CDR2 YYNGEE. The CDR3 extends over 13 amino acids. The CDR3 DNA follows: TGTGCCAGCAGCGTGGGCGGGGGTGGTGAGCAGTTCTTC. Its translation is CASSVGGGGEQFF. Variable domain in full (rest from reference TRBV9 and TRBJ2-1): DSGVTQTPKHLITATGQRVTLRCSPRSGDLSVYWYQQSLDQGLQFLIQYYNGEERAKGNILERFSAQQFPDLHSELNLSSLELGDSALYFCASSVGGGGEQFFGPGTRLTVL.

This clone was counted between two and nine times. The rearrangement joins TRBV2 to TRBJ2-7; the D is unclear. V dropped 9 bases and J dropped 6 bases, with 9 bases sitting between them. Germline loops: CDR1 SNHLY, CDR2 FYNNEI. CDR3 size: 10 residues. The CDR3 DNA reads as TGTGCCAGTGCCCTGGGCGAGCAGTACTTC. Protein product: CASALGEQYF.

The chain combines TRBV29-1 with TRBJ1-2; TRBD1 matches at 7 bases. Trimming cost V 6 bases and J 1 base; bases outside gene matches: 5. Germline V gene data show CDR1 as SQVTM and CDR2 as ANQGSEA. The CDR3 covers 13 residues. CDR3 DNA sequence: TGCAGCGTGAGGGACAGCGATAACTATGGCTACACCTTC. It translates to CSVRDSDNYGYTF.

The table lists this clone with a count of one. CDR3 protein: CASSLGTGPSYEQYF. The CDR3 region has the DNA TGTGCCAGCAGCCTGGGGACAGGGCCCTCCTACGAGCAGTACTTC. The rearrangement joins TRBV7-6 to TRBJ2-7, with 9 nucleotides matching TRBD1. The CDR3 covers 15 residues. The germline V gene encodes CDR1 SGHVS and CDR2 FNYEAQ. The V segment lost 5 bases and the J segment 0 bases; nucleotides outside the gene matches: 5.

By its share, this clone is medium-sized. The chain uses TRBV4-1 and TRBJ2-7, with 8 positions matching TRBD2. J gave up 2 bases and V 0 bases, and 3 bases lay outside the gene matches. Germline loops: CDR1 MGHRA, CDR2 YSYEKL. This CDR3 has 15 residues. The chain's CDR3 is CASSQDPRGAYEQYF. The DNA of the CDR3 is TGCGCCAGCAGCCAAGACCCGCGGGGGGCCTACGAGCAGTACTTC.

The chain combines TRBV5-6 with TRBJ2-6; D gene unclear. Germline lookup yields CDR1 SGHDT and CDR2 YYEEEE. CDR3 length: 16 amino acids. V lost 1 base and J lost 1, with 9 bases in between. CDR3: CASSLRWRSGANVLTF. CDR3 bases: TGTGCCAGCAGCTTGAGGTGGCGATCTGGGGCCAACGTCCTGACTTTC.

The chain carries TRBV6-1 and TRBJ2-2, with D uncertain. V shed 4 bases and J shed 4 bases, with 10 bases lying between them. The CDR3 extends over 14 amino acids. Germline CDR1 is MNHNS and CDR2 is SASEGT. CDR3 region: CASSVYRATGELFF. DNA of the CDR3: TGTGCCAGCAGTGTCTACAGAGCCACCGGGGAGCTGTTTTTT.

For this clone: The junction departs from the called germline gene at one end, perhaps through a read error. The chain combines TRBV25-1 with TRBJ2-7, with unresolved D. The germline V gene has CDR1 MGHDK and CDR2 SYGVNS. This CDR3 spans 14 amino acids. CDR3 in amino acids: CASSDMDGSYEQYF. Written as DNA, the CDR3 is TGTGCCAGCAGTGATATGGACGGATCCTATGAGCAGTACTTC.

This clone was counted a single time. In nucleotides, the CDR3 is TGTGCCAGCAGTTTTGCTGGTAGCAATCAGCCCCAGCATTTT. Amino acid sequence: CASSFAGSNQPQHF. The chain employs TRBV27 and TRBJ1-5, with D unresolved. Trimming took 3 bases from V and 0 from J, leaving 6 bases between them. Germline CDR1 reads MNHEY; CDR2 reads SMNVEV (reference sequence). This CDR3 has 14 amino acids.

The chain combines TRBV11-2 with TRBJ1-1; the D gene is possibly TRBD1 (6 bases). CDR1 and CDR2 from the germline V gene are SGHAT and FQNNGV. This CDR3 region has 13 residues. V lost 6 bases to trimming and J lost 6 bases, with 14 bases between them. As DNA, the CDR3 is TGTGCCAGCAGAGTTCCCAGGGGTTCTGAAGCTTTCTTT. This sequence encodes CASRVPRGSEAFF.

The V gene is TRBV11-2, the J gene TRBJ2-7, with D tentatively TRBD2 (6 bases). V lost 7 bases, J lost 1 base, and 17 bases lay in between. The CDR3 runs to 15 residues. Germline V gene sequence: CDR1 SGHAT, CDR2 FQNNGV. The CDR3 sequence is CASTTFLGGSYEQYF. CDR3 DNA: TGTGCCAGCACCACGTTCTTGGGGGGTTCCTACGAGCAGTACTTC.

The V gene is TRBV7-9, the J gene TRBJ1-1, with 7 positions matching TRBD1. Germline V CDR1 and CDR2: SEHNR, FQNEAQ (reference sequence). This CDR3 is built from 16 residues. The trim removed 1 base at V and 1 base at J, leaving 6 bases unmatched. The CDR3 DNA reads as TGTGCCAGCAGCTTAGTAGTTGGGACAGAGAACACTGAAGCTTTCTTT. It yields the protein CASSLVVGTENTEAFF.

V and J are TRBV19 and TRBJ2-1; 9 bases fit TRBD2. The length of the CDR3 is 20 residues. The germline V gene has CDR1 LNHDA and CDR2 SQIVND (reference sequence). After removal of 5 bases from V and 6 bases from J, the junction contained 23 bases not matched to a gene. CDR3 nucleotide sequence: TGTGCCAGTAGTGCCAAATTGGGACTAGCTGACGGGGTGGGATTCAATGAGCAGTTCTTC. This codes for CASSAKLGLADGVGFNEQFF.

The CDR3 DNA sequence: TGTGCCAGCAGGGGAGGGGGGAGTCGGAGCAATCAGCCCCAGCATTTT. Protein sequence: CASRGGGSRSNQPQHF. The chain carries TRBV27 and TRBJ1-5; possibly TRBD1 for D (6 bases). Germline V lookup: CDR1 MNHEY, CDR2 SMNVEV (reference sequence). V dropped 6 bases and J dropped 1 base, with 16 bases sitting between them. The length of the CDR3 is 16 residues.

The genes are TRBV25-1 and TRBJ2-2; a possible D gene is TRBD1 (6 bases). CDR1 is MGHDK and CDR2 is SYGVNS in the germline V gene. This CDR3 contains 13 residues. V dropped 2 bases and J dropped 6 bases, with 7 bases sitting between them. As DNA, the CDR3 is TGTGCCAGCAGTGAAGGGGGCGCCGGGGAGCTGTTTTTT. Translating it yields CASSEGGAGELFF. Variable domain in full (rest from reference TRBV25-1 and TRBJ2-2): EADIYQTPRYLVIGTGKKITLECSQTMGHDKMYWYQQDPGMELHLIHYSYGVNSTEKGDLSSESTVSRIRTEHFPLTLESARPSHTSQYLCASSEGGAGELFFGEGSRLTVL.

This chain uses TRBV4-1 with TRBJ1-2; no definite D call. CDR1 is MGHRA and CDR2 is YSYEKL in the germline V gene. V was clipped by 4 bases and J by 8 bases, with 14 bases between them. The CDR3 is 13 amino acids. The CDR3 DNA reads as TGCGCCAGCAGCCCGATATCAAAGGCGGGCTACACCTTC. Its translation is CASSPISKAGYTF.

The rearrangement joins TRBV6-5 to TRBJ1-2; 8 nucleotides agree with TRBD1. With V trimmed by 4 bases and J by 5 bases, 3 bases remained unmatched. CDR1 and CDR2 from the germline V gene are MNHEY and SVGAGI. The CDR3 is 13 amino acids. CDR3 protein: CASSLRTGYGYTF. DNA of the CDR3: TGTGCCAGCAGTTTAAGGACAGGGTATGGCTACACCTTC.

The chain couples TRBV6-5 to TRBJ1-1; possible D gene TRBD1, 6 bases. Germline assignment: CDR1 MNHEY and CDR2 SVGAGI. Trimming took 5 bases from V and 4 from J, leaving 14 bases between them. CDR3 length: 14 residues. The CDR3: CASSTTGWGTEAFF. DNA of the CDR3: TGTGCCAGCAGTACCACAGGGTGGGGCACTGAAGCTTTCTTT.

This chain joins TRBV6-1 and TRBJ1-2; D is possibly TRBD1 (5 bases). Germline-derived CDR1 and CDR2 are MNHNS and SASEGT. V dropped 7 bases and J dropped 4 bases, with 10 bases sitting between them. The CDR3 runs 12 residues. The CDR3 reads CASMRGTYGYTF. CDR3 sequence (DNA): TGTGCCAGCATGCGGGGGACCTATGGCTACACCTTC.

The chain recombines TRBV6-1 with TRBJ1-6, with D perhaps TRBD1 (5 bases). V lost 2 bases, J lost 9 bases, and 17 bases lay in between. In germline, CDR1 is MNHNS, CDR2 SASEGT. This CDR3 is built from 16 residues. The CDR3 region is CASSERKWRGSSPLHF. For the CDR3, the DNA is TGTGCCAGCAGTGAAAGGAAGTGGAGGGGAAGTTCACCCCTCCACTTT.

The chain recombines TRBV10-2 with TRBJ2-2, with 8 bases identical to TRBD2. V lost 8 bases to trimming and J lost 7 bases; unmatched junction nucleotides: 12. Germline V lookup: CDR1 WSHSY, CDR2 SAAADI. The CDR3 has 15 residues. In DNA, the CDR3 is TGCGCCAGCCTGCTGGCGGGGGGATATAGCGGGGAGCTGTTTTTT. The encoded protein is CASLLAGGYSGELFF.

The chain recombines TRBV27 with TRBJ2-5, with a possible D match to TRBD2 (6 bases). This CDR3 comprises 14 residues. The germline CDR1 and CDR2 sequences are MNHEY and SMNVEV (reference sequence). V lost 3 bases and J lost 4, with 12 bases in between. CDR3 region: CASSFDGRGETQYF. In DNA form, the CDR3 reads TGTGCCAGCAGTTTCGATGGGCGGGGAGAGACCCAGTACTTC.

The V call is TRBV6-1, the J call TRBJ1-5, with TRBD1 as a possible D gene (6 bases). The CDR3 consists of 15 residues. Per germline, CDR1 MNHNS and CDR2 SASEGT. Trimming stripped 5 bases from V and 0 bases from J, with 11 bases between. DNA of the CDR3: TGTGCCAGCAGTACCCGGGACATTAGCAATCAGCCCCAGCATTTT. Translation: CASSTRDISNQPQHF.

This chain uses TRBV27 with TRBJ2-4, with 11 positions matching TRBD1. V gave up 5 bases and J gave up 4 bases; unmatched junction bases: 7. This CDR3 spans 16 amino acids. From germline, CDR1 is MNHEY and CDR2 SMNVEV (reference sequence). CDR3 region: CASSPGQGAYKNIQYF. Here the CDR3 DNA reads TGTGCCAGCAGTCCCGGACAGGGGGCCTATAAAAACATTCAGTACTTC.

This chain connects TRBV6-1 to TRBJ2-3; D remains unclear. CDR3 length: 14 residues. CDR1 MNHNS and CDR2 SASEGT come from the germline V gene. V shed 0 bases and J shed 3 bases, with 7 bases lying between them. The CDR3 region is CASSEAPATDTQYF. For the CDR3, the DNA is TGTGCCAGCAGTGAAGCCCCGGCGACAGATACGCAGTATTTT.

The chain uses TRBV29-1 and TRBJ1-2, with TRBD1 as a possible D gene (5 bases). The CDR3 is 12 residues long. Germline CDR1 reads SQVTM; CDR2 reads ANQGSEA. V gave up 5 bases and J gave up 2 bases, with 9 bases separating them. CDR3 sequence (DNA): TGCAGCGTTCGGGACCTCAACTATGGCTACACCTTC. Translation: CSVRDLNYGYTF.

This clone is classed as medium-sized. The chain combines TRBV13 with TRBJ2-5; D call uncertain. Germline CDR1 is PRHDT and CDR2 is FYEKMQ (reference sequence). With 5 bases removed from V and 2 bases from J, the gap between germline ends came to 15 bases. CDR3 length: 15 residues. The CDR3 is CASSPRRAPQETQYF. The CDR3 DNA reads TGTGCCAGCAGCCCCCGTCGTGCACCGCAAGAGACCCAGTACTTC. Full variable domain (remainder filled in from reference TRBV13 and TRBJ2-5): AAGVIQSPRHLIKEKRETATLKCYPIPRHDTVYWYQQGPGQDPQFLISFYEKMQSDKGSIPDRFSAQQFSDYHSELNMSSLELGDSALYFCASSPRRAPQETQYFGPGTRLLVL.

The rearrangement joins TRBV19 to TRBJ2-4, with no clear D. The CDR3 totals 10 residues. V lost 5 bases and J lost 15, with 11 bases in between. Germline CDR1 LNHDA, CDR2 SQIVND (reference sequence). The CDR3 DNA follows: TGTGCCAGTAGTGCCCACTTCCCGTACTTC. Translation: CASSAHFPYF. Combining the CDR3 with reference TRBV19 and TRBJ2-4 gives the whole variable domain DGGITQSPKYLFRKEGQNVTLSCEQNLNHDAMYWYRQDPGQGLRLIYYSQIVNDFQKGDIAEGYSVSREKKESFPLTVTSAQKNPTAFYLCASSAHFPYFGAGTRLSVL.

This chain connects TRBV29-1 to TRBJ1-2; maybe TRBD1 (6 bases). In germline, CDR1 is SQVTM, CDR2 ANQGSEA. The CDR3 loop spans 12 amino acids. The V and J ends lost 4 bases and 6 bases respectively, with 12 bases between them. CDR3 sequence reads: CSVGRGFDGYTF. In DNA form, the CDR3 reads TGCAGCGTTGGTAGGGGGTTCGATGGCTACACCTTC.

The genes are TRBV10-3 and TRBJ2-7; 11 nucleotides agree with TRBD1. The V segment lost 5 bases and the J segment 3 bases; nucleotides outside the gene matches: 3. The length of the CDR3 is 14 residues. CDR1 and CDR2 from the germline V gene are ENHRY and SYGVKD. In DNA, the CDR3 is TGTGCCATCAGTCCGGGACAGGGGGACTACGAGCAGTACTTC. As protein: CAISPGQGDYEQYF.